Listed below are T cell receptor beta chains from one sample, sequenced in a study of molecular identifiers for immune sequencing clone quantification. One entry per CDR3 protein, called by TCRdb with MiXCR from the PCR reads. The sample lists under 650,000 distinct CDR3 sequences; 15% to 20% were seen once. The sample comprised naive CD8+ T cells from blood, with Jurkat cell RNA spiked in. These receptors were taken from a human donor in good health. Some libraries in this study had Jurkat cell RNA spiked in. Both conserved end residues are part of each CDR3. Fields, in order: V gene, clone size, J gene, D gene, CDR3 length, CDR3 DNA, CDR3 protein. D genes are given only for firm matches. Clone size is not always given. Where it is, it says once, few, many or a class for expanded clones.

TRBV4-3,many,TRBJ2-7,.,14,TGTGCCAGCAGCCAAGGACTGGGCACCTACGAGCAGTACTTC,CASSQGLGTYEQYF
TRBV15,.,TRBJ2-7,TRBD1,15,TGTGCCACCAGCAGAGATCACGGACAGGCCTACGAGCAGTACTTC,CATSRDHGQAYEQYF
TRBV12-5,.,TRBJ2-1,.,16,TGTGCTAGTGGCCCCGGTGGGAGCCACTCGTACCATGAGCAGTTCTTC,CASGPGGSHSYHEQFF
TRBV27,few,TRBJ2-1,.,13,TGTGCCAGCAACCCCTTGGGGGGCCAGGGTCAGTTCTTC,CASNPLGGQGQFF
TRBV13,many,TRBJ2-5,.,14,TGTGCCAGCAGCTTAGGCCTGAGCGAAGAGACCCAGTACTTC,CASSLGLSEETQYF
TRBV7-9,many,TRBJ2-5,.,13,TGTGCCAGCAGCTTAGCGGATAAAGAGACCCAGTACTTC,CASSLADKETQYF
TRBV10-3,.,TRBJ2-2,TRBD2,16,TGTGCCATCAGTGGACTAGCGGGAGAGTCCACCGGGGAGCTGTTTTTT,CAISGLAGESTGELFF
TRBV7-2,many,TRBJ1-1,.,19,TGTGCCAGCAGCTTTTATTTGTTTCCCGGGACACCGATGAACACTGAAGCTTTCTTT,CASSFYLFPGTPMNTEAFF
TRBV24-1,.,TRBJ2-2,.,13,TGTGCCACCAGTGCCGGAGGGGCCAGGGAGCTGCTTTTT,CATSAGGARELLF
TRBV5-1,many,TRBJ2-7,.,15,TGCGCCAGCAGCATGGAGACGGGGCTGGGCGAGGAGCAGTACTTC,CASSMETGLGEEQYF
TRBV4-2,few,TRBJ1-2,TRBD1,14,TGTGCCAGCAGCCAAGATACCGGGACAGGGCATTTTACCTTC,CASSQDTGTGHFTF
TRBV7-2,many,TRBJ2-3,TRBD2,20,TGTGCCAGCAGCTTAGAAGTGGGACTAGCGGGGGGGCAGGAAAAAGATACGCAGTATTTT,CASSLEVGLAGGQEKDTQYF
TRBV15,many,TRBJ1-4,.,15,TGTGCCACCAGAACGCTAATCGGGGCTAATGAAAAACTGTTTTTT,CATRTLIGANEKLFF
TRBV2,many,TRBJ1-2,TRBD1,15,TGTGCCAGCAGTACAAAACAGGGGTTTGCCTATGGCTACACCTTC,CASSTKQGFAYGYTF
TRBV6-2/TRBV6-3,many,TRBJ2-7,.,12,TGTGCCAGCAGCCCTAGTTTCTACGAGCAGTACTTC,CASSPSFYEQYF
TRBV4-1,many,TRBJ1-1,.,13,TGCGCCAGCAGCCTGCGGACCCTGGAAGGGGCTTTCTTT,CASSLRTLEGAFF
TRBV11-2,many,TRBJ1-1,TRBD1,13,TGTGCCAGCAGCTTAAGCCGGGACAGGGGATCTTTCTTT,CASSLSRDRGSFF